This TCR beta chain is from a study of glioma-infiltrating T cells. Germline V lookup: CDR1 MNHNY, CDR2 SVGAGI (reference sequence). The length of the CDR3 is 15 residues. V was clipped by 0 bases and J by 6 bases, with 13 bases between them. Study conclusions and caveats: Gliomas, especially low-grade, showed above-expected tissue-blood divergence; non-neoplastic patients showed below.

Amplification of TCR alpha and beta CDR3 regions from RNA used iRepertoire nested multiplex PCR. One-step reverse transcription and amplification started from approximately 100-400 ng of tissue mRNA or PBMC total RNA. TCRdb reprocessed the multiplex PCR reads via MiXCR and lists one record per CDR3 protein. The table has around 130,000 distinct CDR3 sequences, around 25% seen once; the top ten hold 27%. Note on this clonotype: The antigen remains undetermined.

The J gene is TRBJ2-3, the V gene TRBV6-6; D is perhaps TRBD1 or TRBD2 (5 bases each). The sample comprised glioma tissue, nonneoplastic brain tissue, or PBMCs (not recorded which). The source is a human donor with low-grade glioma or glioblastoma, undergoing nonglioma brain surgery, or in good health (not recorded which). The CDR3 DNA is TGTGCCAGCAGTTACTCGATGGGGGAATCGGATACGCAGTATTTT. It yields the protein CASSYSMGESDTQYF.